A single sample is the source of the 29 T cell receptor beta chains below, sequenced in a study of CD4+ T cells in melanoma. Assay: immunoSEQ multiplex PCR; the TCRdb copy retains only in-frame clones and omits some. The profile shows about 120,000 clones, approximately 90% of them singletons. Material: peripheral blood. The origin of the receptors is a human donor with melanoma.

The rearrangement joins TRBV9 to TRBJ1-3, with D maybe TRBD1 (5 bases). The CDR3 runs to 15 residues. The germline V and J ends were trimmed by 1 base and 0 bases, with 8 bases remaining between them. CDR1 and CDR2 from the germline V gene are SGDLS and YYNGEE. The CDR3 loop reads CASSVRGTSGNTIYF. In DNA form, the CDR3 reads TGTGCCAGCAGCGTACGGGGGACCTCTGGAAACACCATATATTTT.

V gene TRBV5-1 combines with J gene TRBJ2-1; the match to TRBD2 covers 8 bases. This CDR3 comprises 16 residues. Germline loops: CDR1 SGHRS, CDR2 YFSETQ. V dropped 3 bases and J dropped 9; count of bases not matched to a gene: 14. The CDR3 spells CASSSDAGGSGIEQFF. In DNA, the CDR3 is TGCGCCAGCAGCTCCGACGCGGGAGGATCAGGAATTGAGCAGTTCTTC.

This clone was picked up a small number of times. This rearrangement joins TRBV4-2 to TRBJ2-6; TRBD2 is a possible D gene (7 bases). Deletions cut 1 base from V and 0 bases from J, with 13 bases between. The CDR3 contains 18 residues. Germline CDR1 LGHNA, CDR2 YNFKEQ. The CDR3 nucleotides are TGTGCCAGCAGCCAAGCTGCGGGGGCTAGCTCTGGGGCCAACGTCCTGACTTTC. It yields the protein CASSQAAGASSGANVLTF.

A few counts support this clone. The rearrangement joins TRBV28 to TRBJ1-4; D remains unclear. CDR3 length equals 12 residues. Germline CDR1 reads MDHEN; CDR2 reads SYDVKM. V lost 3 bases, J lost 8 bases, and 7 bases lay in between. The DNA of the CDR3 is TGTGCCAGCAGTTTCCTCGGGGAAAAACTGTTTTTT. It codes for CASSFLGEKLFF. The complete variable domain, with remaining parts taken from reference TRBV28 and TRBJ1-4, reads DVKVTQSSRYLVKRTGEKVFLECVQDMDHENMFWYRQDPGLGLRLIYFSYDVKMKEKGDIPEGYSVSREKKERFSLILESASTNQTSMYLCASSFLGEKLFFGSGTQLSVL.

The chain recombines TRBV7-8 with TRBJ2-1; 10 positions match TRBD2. The CDR3 is made up of 16 amino acids. With V trimmed by 5 bases and J by 2 bases, 6 bases remained unmatched. Germline assignment: CDR1 SGHVS and CDR2 FQNEAQ. The CDR3 DNA is TGTGCCAGCAGCCCTACTAGCGGGGTTACCTACAATGAGCAGTTCTTC. Translation: CASSPTSGVTYNEQFF.

The chain carries TRBV7-2 and TRBJ2-5; TRBD2 aligns across 14 bases. The J segment lost 7 bases and the V segment lost 5 bases, leaving 9 bases of the junction unmatched. Germline V CDR1 and CDR2: SGHTA, FQGNSA. The length of the CDR3 is 16 residues. The CDR3 DNA follows: TGTGCCAGCAGCATCTTGACTAGCGGGGGGGCCGCGACCCAGTACTTC. Its translation: CASSILTSGGAATQYF.

The genes are TRBV4-2 and TRBJ2-3; the match to TRBD2 covers 12 bases. V lost 1 base and J lost 1; bases outside the gene matches: 0. The CDR3 loop spans 16 amino acids. In germline, CDR1 is LGHNA, CDR2 YNFKEQ. CDR3 sequence reads: CASSQGLAGGTDTQYF. The CDR3 DNA sequence: TGTGCCAGCAGCCAAGGACTAGCGGGAGGCACAGATACGCAGTATTTT.

The chain joins TRBV7-2 to TRBJ1-1; no definite D call. The CDR3 is 15 amino acids. CDR1 is SGHTA and CDR2 is FQGNSA in the germline V gene. Trimming pared 2 bases from V and 1 base from J, leaving 11 bases between. DNA for the CDR3: TGTGCCAGCAGCTTAACCGGCAGTCCGAACACTGAAGCTTTCTTT. Its protein is CASSLTGSPNTEAFF.

The chain combines TRBV5-4 with TRBJ2-7; 10 bases fit TRBD2. Germline V CDR1 and CDR2: SGHNT, YYREEE (reference sequence). J lost 7 bases, V lost 1 base, and 11 bases had no gene match. The length of the CDR3 is 16 residues. The CDR3 DNA follows: TGTGCCAGCAGCTTGAAAGCGGGGGGGGCGAAATTGGAGCAGTACTTC. Translation: CASSLKAGGAKLEQYF.

The V and J genes are TRBV20-1 and TRBJ1-2; no firm D call. The germline V gene encodes CDR1 DFQATT and CDR2 SNEGSKA (reference sequence). With 2 bases removed from V and 7 bases from J, the gap between germline ends came to 5 bases. The CDR3 runs to 10 residues. The CDR3 DNA sequence: TGCAGTGCTAGACAGGTTGGCTACACCTTC. Translated: CSARQVGYTF.

CDR3 DNA sequence: TGTGCCAGCAGCCTGGGACAGTTGAACACTGAAGCTTTCTTT. Translation: CASSLGQLNTEAFF. The rearrangement links TRBV9 to TRBJ1-1, with 7 bases that match TRBD1. CDR3 size: 14 residues. The J segment lost 0 bases and the V segment lost 4 bases, leaving 3 bases of the junction unmatched. Germline V lookup: CDR1 SGDLS, CDR2 YYNGEE.

This clone has a handful of counts. The rearrangement links TRBV7-5 to TRBJ2-6; TRBD1, the table's D call, lacks a check against the DNA. TRBV7-5 is recorded as a pseudogene. The CDR3 totals 15 residues. The CDR3 is CAREGHFAGANVLTF. In DNA, the CDR3 is TGTGCCAGAGAGGGACATTTCGCTGGGGCCAACGTCCTGACTTTC.

This clone was detected a few times. The chain is built from TRBV7-2 and TRBJ2-7; D not certain. The V end was cut by 7 bases, the J end by 4 bases, with 11 bases between. The CDR3 runs 12 residues. Germline CDR1 SGHTA, CDR2 FQGNSA. The CDR3 spells CASTYIGYEQYF. DNA of the CDR3: TGTGCCAGCACCTATATCGGGTACGAGCAGTACTTC. The full variable domain, with the rest looked up from reference TRBV7-2 and TRBJ2-7, is GAGVSQSPSNKVTEKGKDVELRCDPISGHTALYWYRQSLGQGLEFLIYFQGNSAPDKSGLPSDRFSAERTGGSVSTLTIQRTQQEDSAVYLCASTYIGYEQYFGPGTRLTVT.

The chain is built from TRBV4-2 and TRBJ1-4; no reliable D call. Germline V gene sequence: CDR1 LGHNA, CDR2 YNFKEQ. Trimming stripped 5 bases from V and 5 bases from J, with 9 bases between. The CDR3 loop spans 13 amino acids. CDR3 nucleotides: TGTGCCAGCAGCTTAAAGGGAAATGAAAAACTGTTTTTT. Translating it yields CASSLKGNEKLFF.

The rearrangement links TRBV7-8 to TRBJ2-7, with 8 positions matching TRBD2. Germline V CDR1 and CDR2: SGHVS, FQNEAQ. The junction had 6 bases not matched to a gene; V was cut back by 2 bases and J by 3 bases. CDR3 size: 15 residues. CDR3 in amino acids: CASSLSGGHYYEQYF. The CDR3, as DNA: TGTGCCAGCAGCTTAAGCGGGGGTCATTACTACGAGCAGTACTTC.

This clone was seen only once. The CDR3 nucleotides read TGTGCCAGCAGCTTTAGGGGACGGGACGAGCAGTACTTC. It specifies CASSFRGRDEQYF. The chain is built from TRBV7-2 and TRBJ2-7; D may correspond to TRBD1 or TRBD2 (5 bases each). CDR1 is SGHTA, CDR2 FQGNSA, per germline. The length of the CDR3 is 13 residues. Trimming pared 3 bases from V and 5 bases from J, leaving 11 bases between.

This clone was detected once. The chain recombines TRBV9 with TRBJ2-7; 8 bases line up with TRBD2. V trimming: 4 bases; J trimming: 3 bases; junction bases outside the gene matches: 9. The length of the CDR3 is 15 residues. Germline CDR1 SGDLS, CDR2 YYNGEE. CDR3 sequence: CASSPGGGIVYEQYF. The CDR3 DNA reads TGTGCCAGCAGCCCGGGGGGGGGAATTGTCTACGAGCAGTACTTC.

J is TRBJ1-1 and V is TRBV5-1, with D maybe TRBD1 (5 bases). Germline-derived CDR1 and CDR2 are SGHRS and YFSETQ. The germline V and J ends were trimmed by 2 bases and 1 base, with 9 bases remaining between them. This CDR3 has 14 amino acids. CDR3 bases: TGCGCCAGCAGCTTAGAAAGGGGGAACACTGAAGCTTTCTTT. It codes for CASSLERGNTEAFF.

This chain joins TRBV7-3 and TRBJ2-3, with 7 bases identical to TRBD2. The J segment lost 2 bases and the V segment lost 2 bases, leaving 7 bases of the junction unmatched. This CDR3 region has 16 residues. The V gene's germline CDR1 is SGHTA and CDR2 FQGTGA. CDR3 in DNA: TGTGCCAGCAGCTTACTTAGCGGGTTCTACACAGATACGCAGTATTTT. Its translation: CASSLLSGFYTDTQYF. Full variable domain (remainder filled in from reference TRBV7-3 and TRBJ2-3): GAGVSQTPSNKVTEKGKYVELRCDPISGHTALYWYRQSLGQGPEFLIYFQGTGAADDSGLPNDRFFAVRPEGSVSTLKIQRTERGDSAVYLCASSLLSGFYTDTQYFGPGTRLTVL.

This clone was seen a single time. The chain couples TRBV7-9 to TRBJ2-4; D tentatively reads TRBD1 or TRBD2 (5 bases each). The length of the CDR3 is 15 residues. The V end was cut by 4 bases, the J end by 7 bases, with 17 bases between. Germline V gene sequence: CDR1 SEHNR, CDR2 FQNEAQ (reference sequence). CDR3 coding DNA: TGTGCCAGCAGCTCCAGTACCTATGGGGGTAACATTCAGTACTTC. It is translated as CASSSSTYGGNIQYF.

CDR3 loop: CASSLPTGDTIYF. The CDR3 DNA reads as TGCGCCAGCAGCCTCCCTACTGGGGACACCATATATTTT. The chain combines TRBV5-1 with TRBJ1-3, with D uncertain. Trimming pared 4 bases from V and 8 bases from J, leaving 13 bases between. This CDR3 spans 13 amino acids. CDR1 and CDR2 (germline): SGHRS, YFSETQ. Looking up the rest from reference TRBV5-1 and TRBJ1-3 gives the full variable domain: KAGVTQTPRYLIKTRGQQVTLSCSPISGHRSVSWYQQTPGQGLQFLFEYFSETQRNKGNFPGRFSGRQFSNSRSEMNVSTLELGDSALYLCASSLPTGDTIYFGEGSWLTVV.

This chain joins TRBV10-3 and TRBJ1-2; no clear D gene. The V gene lost 7 bases and the J gene lost 1 base, with 13 bases spanning the gap. CDR1 and CDR2 from the germline V gene are ENHRY and SYGVKD. The CDR3 has 14 amino acids. CDR3 in DNA: TGTGCCATCACCCCCCGCCATAATAACTATGGCTACACCTTC. Its protein product is CAITPRHNNYGYTF.

The chain joins TRBV19 to TRBJ1-4; D remains ambiguous. Germline CDR1 LNHDA, CDR2 SQIVND (reference sequence). Trimming took 7 bases from V and 3 from J, leaving 15 bases between them. The CDR3 is 15 amino acids. In DNA form, the CDR3 reads TGTGCCAGTATCGCTGGCGGGTTAGCTAATGAAAAACTGTTTTTT. Its translation is CASIAGGLANEKLFF.

This chain joins TRBV27 and TRBJ1-6; 7 bases match TRBD1. The germline V gene encodes CDR1 MNHEY and CDR2 SMNVEV (reference sequence). CDR3 length: 13 amino acids. V lost 8 bases to trimming and J lost 8 bases; unmatched junction nucleotides: 6. CDR3 sequence (DNA): TGTGCCAGCTCGTGGCAGGGGGATTCACCCCTCCACTTT. This encodes CASSWQGDSPLHF.

This rearrangement joins TRBV5-4 to TRBJ2-5; D is possibly TRBD1 (6 bases). The V gene lost 4 bases and the J gene lost 3 bases, with 13 bases spanning the gap. Germline V gene lookup returns CDR1 SGHNT and CDR2 YYREEE (reference sequence). This CDR3 contains 14 residues. In DNA, the CDR3 is TGTGCCAGCAGCCTCCCCAGGGGAGAAGAGACCCAGTACTTC. This encodes CASSLPRGEETQYF.

The chain links TRBV5-4 to TRBJ2-5; no reliable D call. The ends were cut back, 0 bases at V and 2 bases at J, with 5 bases in the middle. The CDR3 is 13 amino acids. The V gene's germline CDR1 is SGHNT and CDR2 YYREEE (reference sequence). Written as DNA, the CDR3 is TGTGCCAGCAGCTTGGAAAAACAAGAGACCCAGTACTTC. It encodes CASSLEKQETQYF. The full variable domain, rest sourced from reference TRBV5-4 and TRBJ2-5, is ETGVTQSPTHLIKTRGQQVTLRCSSQSGHNTVSWYQQALGQGPQFIFQYYREEENGRGNFPPRFSGLQFPNYSSELNVNALELDDSALYLCASSLEKQETQYFGPGTRLLVL.

The chain joins TRBV11-2 to TRBJ2-7; the D is unclear. Germline V gene lookup returns CDR1 SGHAT and CDR2 FQNNGV. The CDR3 contains 14 residues. With 2 bases removed from V and 2 bases from J, the gap between germline ends came to 10 bases. CDR3 DNA sequence: TGTGCCAGCAGCTTAAAAGTACACCCCTACGAGCAGTACTTC. Protein sequence: CASSLKVHPYEQYF.

The rearrangement links TRBV4-3 to TRBJ2-3; D gene uncertain. The CDR3 covers 14 residues. Germline V gene sequence: CDR1 LGHNA, CDR2 YSLEER. V lost 0 bases, J lost 2 bases, and 6 bases lay in between. The CDR3 DNA follows: TGCGCCAGCAGCCAAGATCCGATCACAGATACGCAGTATTTT. It specifies CASSQDPITDTQYF.

The chain employs TRBV7-6 and TRBJ2-1, with 11 bases fitting TRBD2. The CDR3 loop spans 17 amino acids. V lost 0 bases and J lost 4; bases outside the gene matches: 5. In germline, CDR1 is SGHVS, CDR2 FNYEAQ. CDR3 region: CASSLASGGASYNEQFF. The CDR3 coding sequence is TGTGCCAGCAGCTTAGCTAGCGGGGGGGCCAGTTACAATGAGCAGTTCTTC.